These 8 T cell receptor beta chains were sequenced from one sample in a study of OX40 agonist ivuxolimab in advanced cancers. The repertoire was sequenced with immunoSEQ multiplex PCR; TCRdb's copy has only in-frame clones and lacks some. The repertoire holds 44,000 or so clones, about 85% seen once, with roughly 7.3% in the top ten. The specimen comprised CD4+ or CD8+ T cells sorted from blood, sampled in a trial of the OX40 agonist ivuxolimab. These receptors came from an adult with an advanced solid tumor such as melanoma, head and neck, liver or kidney cancer.

J is TRBJ2-3 and V is TRBV28; D unclear. Germline values: CDR1 MDHEN, CDR2 SYDVKM. V lost 5 bases and J 6 bases, leaving 3 bases between the germline ends. The CDR3 runs to 10 residues. CDR3: CASSVDTQYF. CDR3 bases: TGTGCCAGCAGTGTTGATACGCAGTATTTT. Variable domain in full (rest from reference TRBV28 and TRBJ2-3): DVKVTQSSRYLVKRTGEKVFLECVQDMDHENMFWYRQDPGLGLRLIYFSYDVKMKEKGDIPEGYSVSREKKERFSLILESASTNQTSMYLCASSVDTQYFGPGTRLTVL.

The genes are TRBV7-9 and TRBJ2-4; tentatively, D is TRBD1 or TRBD2 (5 bases each). CDR1 SEHNR and CDR2 FQNEAQ come from the germline V gene (reference sequence). V lost 5 bases and J 1 base, leaving 9 bases between the germline ends. This CDR3 contains 14 residues. DNA for the CDR3: TGTGCCAGCAGCACCCGGGGCGCCAAAAACATTCAGTACTTC. Translation gives CASSTRGAKNIQYF.

The chain combines TRBV5-4 with TRBJ2-1, with a weak D call TRBD2 (6 bases). The CDR3 loop spans 13 amino acids. CDR1 SGHNT and CDR2 YYREEE come from the germline V gene (reference sequence). Trimming left V 5 bases short and J 5 bases short, with 11 bases between. CDR3 nucleotides: TGTGCCAGCAGGTCGGGACTCAACAATGAGCAGTTCTTC. Amino acid sequence: CASRSGLNNEQFF.

This chain uses TRBV2 with TRBJ2-4, with D perhaps being TRBD1 or TRBD2 (6 bases each). Deletions cut 7 bases from V and 0 bases from J, with 25 bases between. Germline V lookup: CDR1 SNHLY, CDR2 FYNNEI. CDR3 size: 19 residues. The CDR3 loop is CASTYGRTYGGVAKNIQYF. CDR3 coding DNA: TGTGCCAGCACATACGGCAGAACCTACGGGGGCGTAGCCAAAAACATTCAGTACTTC.

This sequence joins TRBV5-4 and TRBJ2-2, with TRBD1 matching over 8 bases. The J segment lost 6 bases and the V segment lost 7 bases, leaving 14 bases of the junction unmatched. The CDR3 sequence is 16 residues long. Germline V CDR1 and CDR2: SGHNT, YYREEE (reference sequence). This CDR3 reads CASGVGSDRGAGELFF. The CDR3 DNA is TGTGCCAGCGGGGTAGGGAGCGACAGGGGCGCCGGGGAGCTGTTTTTT.

This clone has a handful of counts. This sequence joins TRBV20-1 and TRBJ1-1; 12 nucleotides line up with TRBD1. Germline lookup yields CDR1 DFQATT and CDR2 SNEGSKA (reference sequence). Trimming at V came to 5 bases and at J to 11 bases, leaving 3 bases not matched to a gene. This CDR3 has 11 residues. CDR3 nucleotide sequence: TGCAGTGCTGGGGACAGGGGGCTTGCTTTCTTT. Amino acids: CSAGDRGLAFF.

This chain links TRBV4-2 with TRBJ1-1; 8 nucleotides align to TRBD1. CDR3 length: 17 residues. Germline trimming cut 4 bases from V and 7 bases from J; bases unmatched to any gene: 17. The germline V gene has CDR1 LGHNA and CDR2 YNFKEQ. The CDR3 DNA reads as TGTGCCAGCAGCCGAGACCCGACAGGGGCATCTCCTTATGAAGCTTTCTTT. This gives the protein CASSRDPTGASPYEAFF.

The chain combines TRBV5-6 with TRBJ2-3; a weak D match, TRBD2 (6 bases). The CDR3 contains 15 residues. CDR1 is SGHDT and CDR2 is YYEEEE in the germline V gene. V shed 4 bases and J shed 2 bases, with 14 bases lying between them. This CDR3 reads CASSHRLAVTDTQYF. CDR3 DNA: TGTGCCAGCAGCCACCGTTTAGCGGTCACAGATACGCAGTATTTT.